The clone carrying this T cell receptor (beta chain) was picked up a small number of times. Its antigen is not known. Amplification used 60 Vbeta primers and 13 Jbeta primers. Method: immunoSEQ multiplex PCR; TCRdb's copy keeps in-frame clones and lacks some. The profile shows 95,000 to 150,000 clones, roughly 66% of them singletons. This specimen belongs to a study of cytomegalovirus exposure and HLA in healthy donors. Findings and limits, study-wide: The authors listed 150 to 200 TCR beta chains as cytomegalovirus-associated.

Germline V gene lookup returns CDR1 SGDLS and CDR2 YYNGEE. Trimming removed 3 bases from V and 10 bases from J, with 17 bases in between. CDR3 length: 14 amino acids. This chain joins TRBV9 and TRBJ2-1, with D possibly matching TRBD1 (5 bases). The sequence was obtained from a young man in good health and CMV-seronegative. Sequenced sample: PBMCs. The CDR3 sequence is CASSDLQGPTEQFF. For the CDR3, the DNA is TGTGCCAGCAGCGACCTCCAGGGCCCCACCGAGCAGTTCTTC.